This TCR beta chain was captured by sequencing in a study of blood T cell repertoires in COVID-19. Trimming cost V 6 bases and J 6 bases, with 11 bases left between them. Germline CDR1 is MDHEN and CDR2 is SYDVKM. The CDR3 has 12 residues. The protocol was immunoSEQ multiplex PCR, while the TCRdb copy is restricted to in-frame clones and leaves out a portion. The sample carries about 330,000 clones, roughly 85% recorded once. For recovered donors of Cohort 3, there were two negative PCRs, clearance, or symptom resolution. Sequencing was carried out using PBMCs or T cells enriched from blood (not recorded which). The TCR comes from a woman in her thirties who had recovered from COVID-19. The chain recombines TRBV28 with TRBJ1-2; tentative D call: TRBD1 (6 bases). The CDR3: CASSWGRNGYTF. The CDR3 DNA follows: TGTGCCAGCAGCTGGGGGCGTAATGGCTACACCTTC.